The table lists the clone carrying this T cell receptor beta chain with many counts. TRAV- and TRBV-specific primers were used for first-strand cDNA, which covered alpha and beta chains. The authors ran 15 to 20 PCR cycles to amplify TCRs with a constant-region primer and V-primer adapter. MiXCR, run by TCRdb on the reads, gives a single entry per CDR3 protein. The sample lists approximately 46,000 distinct CDR3 sequences, less than 30% occurring once. The data derive from a study of low-dose radiotherapy and immunotherapy resistance in tumors. Study-level information: Patients of Cohort 1 had 0.5 Gy fractions every 2 weeks, which summed to 6.5 Gy. The drug cyclophosphamide was given into a vein at 200 mg/m2 every two weeks, one day before radiation and immunotherapy.

V lost 4 bases and J lost 2; bases outside the gene matches: 12. Germline values: CDR1 LNHDA, CDR2 SQIVND (reference sequence). The CDR3 is 18 amino acids. The time point is: after trial treatment. Treatment: LDRT plus nivolumab, ipilimumab, low-dose cyclophosphamide and aspirin (RACIN trial). Donors received a regimen that comprised nivolumab, ipilimumab, aspirin, low-dose cyclophosphamide and low-dose radiotherapy. All eligible patients presented with advanced solid tumors that contained no tumor-infiltrating lymphocytes. The sample here was PBMCs, taken after low-dose radiotherapy plus immunotherapy. This chain uses TRBV19 with TRBJ1-5; 9 bases are shared with TRBD1. This clonotype was sampled from a male donor with prostate cancer. CDR3 DNA: TGTGCCAGTAGTAGGCTACGGACAGGGGCTGCGGGCAATCAGCCCCAGCATTTT. It translates to CASSRLRTGAAGNQPQHF.